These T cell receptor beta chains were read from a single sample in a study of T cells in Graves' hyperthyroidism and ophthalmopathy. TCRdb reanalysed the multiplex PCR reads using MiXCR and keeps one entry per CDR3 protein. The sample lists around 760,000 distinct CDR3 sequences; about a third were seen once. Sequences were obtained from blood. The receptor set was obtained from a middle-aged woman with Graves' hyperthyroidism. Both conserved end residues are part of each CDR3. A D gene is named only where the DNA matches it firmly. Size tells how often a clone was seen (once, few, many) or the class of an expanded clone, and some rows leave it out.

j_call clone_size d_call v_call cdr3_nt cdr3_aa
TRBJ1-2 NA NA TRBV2 TGTGCCAGCAGTGAAGGGCAGGGAACTAACTATGGCTACACCTTC CASSEGQGTNYGYTF
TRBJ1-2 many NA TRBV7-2 TGTGCCAGCAGCCCTGAGGGCCGCTCGGAGGGCTATGGCTACACCTTC CASSPEGRSEGYGYTF
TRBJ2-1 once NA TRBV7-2 TGTGCCAGCAGCTCAAGCTGGGACACTGAGCAGTTCTTC CASSSSWDTEQFF
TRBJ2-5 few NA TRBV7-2 TGTGCCAGCAGCTCAGATCCGAGGAGGCAAGAGACCCAGTACTTC CASSSDPRRQETQYF
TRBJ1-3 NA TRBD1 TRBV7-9 TGTGTCACAGGGACAGGGGGCACTGGAAACACCATATATTTT CVTGTGGTGNTIYF
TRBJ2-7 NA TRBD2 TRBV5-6 TGTGCCAGCAGCTTAGATGGGAGCGCTAGCGGGGTTTCATACGAGCAGTACTTC CASSLDGSASGVSYEQYF
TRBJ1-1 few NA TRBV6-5 TGTGCCAGCAGCGACCGTGGCCCGGAGGGTGAAGCTTTCTTT CASSDRGPEGEAFF
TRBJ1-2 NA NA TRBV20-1 TGCAGCACGAGGCTGAACTATGGCTACACCTTC CSTRLNYGYTF
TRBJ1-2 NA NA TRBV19 TGTGCCAGTAGTCGGTGGGCGGATGGCTACACCTTC CASSRWADGYTF
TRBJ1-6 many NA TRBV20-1 TGCAGTGCTAGGTTGTTGGGCCAGAATAATTCACCCCTCCACTTT CSARLLGQNNSPLHF
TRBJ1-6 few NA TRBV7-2 TGTGCCAGCAGCAGCGGGGGCATTCAACCCCTCCACTTT CASSSGGIQPLHF
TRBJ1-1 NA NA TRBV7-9 TGTGCCAGCAGTTTAGGGGGTATAGGCGCTGAAGCTTTCTTT CASSLGGIGAEAFF
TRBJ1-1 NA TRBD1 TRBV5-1 TGCGCCGGCAGCCAAGATCTTCCTAATCTTGGACAGGGGAACACTGAAGCTTTCTTT CAGSQDLPNLGQGNTEAFF
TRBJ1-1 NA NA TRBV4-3 TGCGCCAGCAGCCAAAGGATAGCCAGGGGTATCACTGAAGCTTTCTTT CASSQRIARGITEAFF
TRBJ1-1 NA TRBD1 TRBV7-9 TGTGCCAGCATTCAGCCAGCTTACGGGAGCTCCCGGGACAGGGTAAAGACGGGAGCTTTCTTT CASIQPAYGSSRDRVKTGAFF
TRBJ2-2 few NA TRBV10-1 TGCGCCAGCAGTGGCTCTCTCGGAAACATGAACACCGGGGAGCTGTTTTTT CASSGSLGNMNTGELFF
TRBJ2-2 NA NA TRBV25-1 TGTGCCACCGTAGGGGGGCAAAACACCGGGGAGCTGTTTTTT CATVGGQNTGELFF
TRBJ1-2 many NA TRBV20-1 TGCAGTGCTAGTCGGGGCTCTAACTATGGCTACACCTTC CSASRGSNYGYTF
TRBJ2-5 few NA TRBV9 TGTGCCAGCAGCCGAAGTGCACGACCAAAACTCGAAGAGACCCAGTACTTC CASSRSARPKLEETQYF
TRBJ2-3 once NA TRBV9 TGTGCCAGCAGCGCCCGGGGGGCTACAGATACGCAGTATTTT CASSARGATDTQYF
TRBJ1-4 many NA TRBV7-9 TGTGCCAGCAGCGCCTACTCCGCAACTAATGAAAAACTGTTTTTT CASSAYSATNEKLFF
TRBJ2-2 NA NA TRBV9 TGTGCCAGCAGCGTAGAGGAGAACACCGGGGAGCTGTTTTTT CASSVEENTGELFF
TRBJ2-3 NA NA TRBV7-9 TGTGCCAGCAGCTTAGCTACGGGGAATCAGCCCCAGTATTTT CASSLATGNQPQYF
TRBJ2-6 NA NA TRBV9 TGTGCCAGCAGCCTCCCGACGGGGGTCTCTGGGGCCAACGTCCTGACTTTC CASSLPTGVSGANVLTF
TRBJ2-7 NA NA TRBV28 TGTGCCAGCAGTTTCGGGGCCTGGGAGCAGTACTTC CASSFGAWEQYF
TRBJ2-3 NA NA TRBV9 TGTGCCAGCAGCGTATCGAGGGCGGATACGCAGTATTTT CASSVSRADTQYF
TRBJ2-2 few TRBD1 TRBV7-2 TGTGCCAGCAGCCCGTTCGGACAGGGTCACATCGGGGAGCTGTTTTTT CASSPFGQGHIGELFF
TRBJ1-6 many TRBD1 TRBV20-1 TGCAGTGCGAGTGGACAGGGGAGGGTACGTGGTAATTCACCCCTCCACTTT CSASGQGRVRGNSPLHF
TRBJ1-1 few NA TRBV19 TGTGCCAGTAGTATAGTCTTTCGGCAGCCCCTAGAAGCTTTCTTT CASSIVFRQPLEAFF
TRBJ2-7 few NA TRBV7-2 TGTGCCAGCAGCCATACCAACAGGGTATACGAGCAGTACTTC CASSHTNRVYEQYF
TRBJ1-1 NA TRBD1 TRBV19 TGTGCCAGTAGTGCCGGACAGGCGCCGAACACTGAAGCTTTCTTT CASSAGQAPNTEAFF
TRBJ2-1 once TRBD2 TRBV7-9 TGTGCCAGCAGCTTAGCGCTAGCGGTTTACAATGAGCAGTTCTTC CASSLALAVYNEQFF
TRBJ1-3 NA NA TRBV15 TGTGCCACCAGCAGAACAGGGACTGGAACCACCACATATTTT CATSRTGTGTTTYF
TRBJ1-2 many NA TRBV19 TGTGCCAGTAGTAGGCAGGGAGTCAGGAATGGCTACACCTTC CASSRQGVRNGYTF
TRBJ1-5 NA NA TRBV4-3 TGCGCCAGCAGCCAAGAAGGTGGCCTCTATAGCAATCAGCCCCAGCATTTT CASSQEGGLYSNQPQHF
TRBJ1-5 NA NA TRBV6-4 TGTGCCAGCAGTGAGGTATTTGGTCGGGGGCGGATCGAACGCAATCAGCCCCAGCATTTT CASSEVFGRGRIERNQPQHF
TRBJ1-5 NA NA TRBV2 TGTGCCAGCACGTTAGCGGGAGGGTTCAATGAGCCCCAGCATTTT CASTLAGGFNEPQHF
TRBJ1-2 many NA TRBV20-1 TGCAGCATTCGGACGCGGAACTATGGCTACACCTTC CSIRTRNYGYTF
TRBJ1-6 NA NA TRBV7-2 TGTGCCAGCTCACCTGGCCGCGGGCCTTCACCCCTCCACTTT CASSPGRGPSPLHF
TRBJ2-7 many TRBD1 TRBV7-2 TGTGCCAGCAGCTTAACGGGACAGGATTTCTACGAGCAGTACTTC CASSLTGQDFYEQYF
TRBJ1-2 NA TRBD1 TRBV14 TGTGCCAGCAGCCAGGGCAACAGGGGGCTTGGCTACACCTTC CASSQGNRGLGYTF
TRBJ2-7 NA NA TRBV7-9 TGTGCCAGCAGCTTAGTGGGGGCGAGTGAGCAGTACTTC CASSLVGASEQYF
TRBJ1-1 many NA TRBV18 TGTGCCAGCTCACCAGGGATTAACACTGAAGCTTTCTTT CASSPGINTEAFF
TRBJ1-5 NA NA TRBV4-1 TGCGCCAGCAGCCAAAACGCCCTTGGCAATCAGCCCCAGCATTTT CASSQNALGNQPQHF
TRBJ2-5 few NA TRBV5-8 TGTGCCAGCAGCCCGGTGGCGAGGGAGACCCAGTACTTC CASSPVARETQYF
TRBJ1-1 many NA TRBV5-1 TGTGCCAGCAGCTCGAACACTGAAGCTTTCTTT CASSSNTEAFF
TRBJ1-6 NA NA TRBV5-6 TGTGCCAGCAGCTCTGAGGGGAATTCCCTCCACTTT CASSSEGNSLHF
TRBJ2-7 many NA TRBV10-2 TGCGCCAGCAGTGGAGATTTCTCCTACGAGCAGTACTTC CASSGDFSYEQYF
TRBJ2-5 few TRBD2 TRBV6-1 TGTGCCAGCAGCCACCCCGCCGGGGGGGAGACCCAGTACTTC CASSHPAGGETQYF
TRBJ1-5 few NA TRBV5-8 TGTGCCAGCAGCCGAGGCCTATCTGGCGGCAATCAGCCCCAGCATTTT CASSRGLSGGNQPQHF